These T cell receptor beta chains were read from a single sample in a study of T cell responses to AZD1222 COVID-19 vaccine. TCRdb's copy holds only in-frame clones and misses some; the assay was immunoSEQ multiplex PCR. The sample records around 99,000 clones, about 89% being singletons. Source: peripheral blood, taken 28 days after the second AZD1222 dose. These receptors were taken from an adult who received the AZD1222 COVID-19 vaccine. The conserved cysteine and the conserved F or W are not part of the CDR3 here. The order of the fields is V gene, J gene, CDR3 protein.

TRBV3-1/TRBV3-2,TRBJ2-7,ASSQFGQGDEQY
TRBV19,TRBJ1-2,ASNGNRDGYYGYT
TRBV24-1,TRBJ2-3,ATSDLTSGRDTDTQY
TRBV5-6,TRBJ2-2,ASSLIGLKFTGELF
TRBV7-9,TRBJ2-3,ASSLMASGGITDTQY
TRBV28,TRBJ2-1,ASSTDDSYNEQF
TRBV2,TRBJ2-7,ASSERGTDEQY
TRBV10-1,TRBJ2-1,ASSGGVNEQF
TRBV11-3,TRBJ2-1,ASSFHPGGEQF
TRBV5-1,TRBJ2-3,ASSAQLAGVVDTQY
TRBV12-3/TRBV12-4,TRBJ1-5,ASRIALDQPQH
TRBV13,TRBJ2-7,ASSLRTGVDEQY
TRBV5-1,TRBJ1-4,ASSYRRGSNEKLF
TRBV4-1,TRBJ2-7,ASSQPRTGSYEQY
TRBV20-1,TRBJ2-1,SASKAGGDNEQF
TRBV20-1,TRBJ2-2,SASGDVNTGELF
TRBV6-5,TRBJ2-6,ASSLTASGANVLT
TRBV20-1,TRBJ1-5,SASLGQVALQPQH
TRBV27,TRBJ2-7,AVRGARYEQY
TRBV6-5,TRBJ1-2,ASRTGTANYGYT
TRBV29-1,TRBJ1-1,SGQGINTEAF
TRBV7-9,TRBJ1-4,ASSPAGPLNEKLF
TRBV9,TRBJ2-7,ASSVGWERSYEQY
TRBV6-1,TRBJ2-3,ASSAPGLAGAMDTQY
TRBV7-8,TRBJ2-7,ASSPLSPYPPAGRDEQY
TRBV11-3,TRBJ2-2,ASSEGQTNTGELF
TRBV4-2,TRBJ1-5,ASSQGSGNQPQH
TRBV10-3,TRBJ2-7,AISEGGYEQY
TRBV7-8,TRBJ2-7,ASSQFSTPTSGHSYEQY
TRBV7-2,TRBJ2-3,ASSLKVGRDTQY
TRBV30,TRBJ2-5,AWSGQGGETQY
TRBV6-5,TRBJ1-5,ASTRDRGVNQPQH
TRBV30,TRBJ1-2,AWGTAVYGYT
TRBV9,TRBJ2-3,ASSLTGSSTDTQY
TRBV30,TRBJ2-1,AWSAGTGRFGEQF
TRBV4-3,TRBJ2-7,ASSQSTSSLYEQY
TRBV24-1,TRBJ2-1,ATSDTAGRRQQF
TRBV10-2,TRBJ1-2,ASSMGTANYGYT
TRBV12-3/TRBV12-4,TRBJ1-2,ASSLLGVGYT
TRBV2,TRBJ1-2,ASSDDANYGYT
TRBV2,TRBJ1-4,ASRRGLSNEKLF
TRBV6-1,TRBJ2-7,ASSEAETGEQY
TRBV27,TRBJ2-7,ASSRAGVSYEQY
TRBV7-2,TRBJ2-7,ASSPTLTSLSSYEQY
TRBV10-3,TRBJ2-3,AISRVLAGETDTQY
TRBV28,TRBJ1-1,ASSLSGTGPTEAF
TRBV6-2/TRBV6-3,TRBJ1-5,ASSSGNQPQH
TRBV3-1/TRBV3-2,TRBJ2-5,ASSPGLGGLGETQY
TRBV3-1/TRBV3-2,TRBJ1-1,ASTIQGGGTEAF
TRBV15,TRBJ2-7,ATSRDPGSVNEQY
TRBV9,TRBJ2-2,ASSVKLGTGELF